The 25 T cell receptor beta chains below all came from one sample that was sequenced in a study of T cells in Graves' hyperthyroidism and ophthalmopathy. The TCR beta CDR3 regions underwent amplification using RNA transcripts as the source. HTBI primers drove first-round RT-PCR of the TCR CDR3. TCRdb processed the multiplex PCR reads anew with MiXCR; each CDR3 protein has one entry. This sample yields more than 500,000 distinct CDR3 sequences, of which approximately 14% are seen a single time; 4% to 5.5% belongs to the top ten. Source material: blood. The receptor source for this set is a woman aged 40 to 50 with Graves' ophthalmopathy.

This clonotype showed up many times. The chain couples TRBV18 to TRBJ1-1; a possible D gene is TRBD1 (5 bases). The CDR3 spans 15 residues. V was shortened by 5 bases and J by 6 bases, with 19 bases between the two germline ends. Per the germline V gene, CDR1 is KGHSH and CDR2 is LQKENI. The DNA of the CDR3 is TGTGCCAGCTCAACCAGTGCAGGGCAAGTTGCTGAAGCTTTCTTT. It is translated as CASSTSAGQVAEAFF.

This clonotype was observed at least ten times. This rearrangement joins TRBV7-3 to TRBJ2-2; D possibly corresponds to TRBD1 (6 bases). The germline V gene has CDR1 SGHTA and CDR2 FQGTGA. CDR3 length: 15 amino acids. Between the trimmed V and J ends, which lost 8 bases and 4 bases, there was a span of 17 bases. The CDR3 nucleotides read TGTGCCAGCTCCAATTTAGCAGGGGTCACCGGGGAGCTGTTTTTT. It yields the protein CASSNLAGVTGELFF. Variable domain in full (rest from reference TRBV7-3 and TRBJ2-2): GAGVSQTPSNKVTEKGKYVELRCDPISGHTALYWYRQSLGQGPEFLIYFQGTGAADDSGLPNDRFFAVRPEGSVSTLKIQRTERGDSAVYLCASSNLAGVTGELFFGEGSRLTVL.

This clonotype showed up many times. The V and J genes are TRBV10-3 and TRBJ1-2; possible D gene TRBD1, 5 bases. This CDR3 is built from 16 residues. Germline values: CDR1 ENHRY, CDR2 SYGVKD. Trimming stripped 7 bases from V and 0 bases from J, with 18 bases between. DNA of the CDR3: TGTGCCATCACCCCAGGGCCGCCGGGGTCTAACTATGGCTACACCTTC. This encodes CAITPGPPGSNYGYTF.

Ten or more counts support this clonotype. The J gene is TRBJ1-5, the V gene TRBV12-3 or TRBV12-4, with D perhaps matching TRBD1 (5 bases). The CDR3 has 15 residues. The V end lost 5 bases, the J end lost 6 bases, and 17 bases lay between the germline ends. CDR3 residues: CASSPDQGVGQPQHF. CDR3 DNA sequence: TGTGCCAGCAGTCCCGATCAGGGAGTGGGTCAGCCCCAGCATTTT.

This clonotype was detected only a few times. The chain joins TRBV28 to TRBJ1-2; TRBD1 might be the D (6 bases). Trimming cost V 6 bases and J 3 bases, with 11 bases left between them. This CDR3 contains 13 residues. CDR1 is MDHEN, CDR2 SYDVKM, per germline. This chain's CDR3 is CASSTRGHYGYTF. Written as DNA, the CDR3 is TGTGCCAGCAGCACCAGGGGACACTATGGCTACACCTTC.

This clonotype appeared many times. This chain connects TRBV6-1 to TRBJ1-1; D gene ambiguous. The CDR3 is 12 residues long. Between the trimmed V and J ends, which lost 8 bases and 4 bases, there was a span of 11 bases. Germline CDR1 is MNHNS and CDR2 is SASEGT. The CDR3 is CASGGVSTEAFF. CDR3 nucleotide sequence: TGTGCCAGCGGTGGGGTTAGCACTGAAGCTTTCTTT.

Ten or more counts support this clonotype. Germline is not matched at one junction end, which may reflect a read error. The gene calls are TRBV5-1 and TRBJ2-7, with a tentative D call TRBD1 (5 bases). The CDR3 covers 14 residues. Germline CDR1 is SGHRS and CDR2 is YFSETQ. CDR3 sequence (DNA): TGTGCCAGCAGCTTAGGTCAGGGTCCCTACGAGCAGTACTTC. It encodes CASSLGQGPYEQYF.

The DNA for the CDR3 is TGTGCCAGCTCACCACGGTGGGCGGAACAAGAGACCCAGTACTTC. The encoded protein is CASSPRWAEQETQYF. The gene calls are TRBV18 and TRBJ2-5; no clear D gene. The V end lost 1 base, the J end lost 2 bases, and 11 bases lay between the germline ends. The CDR3 totals 15 residues. From germline, CDR1 is KGHSH and CDR2 LQKENI.

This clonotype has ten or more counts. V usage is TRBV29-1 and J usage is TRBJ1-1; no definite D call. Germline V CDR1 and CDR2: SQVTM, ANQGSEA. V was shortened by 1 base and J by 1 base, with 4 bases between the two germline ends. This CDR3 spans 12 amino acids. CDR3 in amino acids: CSVEVGNTEAFF. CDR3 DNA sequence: TGCAGCGTTGAAGTAGGGAACACTGAAGCTTTCTTT.

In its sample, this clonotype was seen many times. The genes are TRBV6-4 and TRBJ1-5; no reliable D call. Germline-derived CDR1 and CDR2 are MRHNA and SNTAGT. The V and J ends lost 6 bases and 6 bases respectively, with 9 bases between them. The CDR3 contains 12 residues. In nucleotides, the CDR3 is TGTGCCAGCAGCCCACCCTGTCAGCCCCAGCATTTT. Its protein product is CASSPPCQPQHF.

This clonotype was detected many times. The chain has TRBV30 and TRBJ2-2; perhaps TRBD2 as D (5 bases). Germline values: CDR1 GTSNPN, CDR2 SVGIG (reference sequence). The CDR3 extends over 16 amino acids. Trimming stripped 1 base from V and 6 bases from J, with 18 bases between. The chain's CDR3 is CAWSGFFGGYSGELFF. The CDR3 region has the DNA TGTGCCTGGAGTGGGTTCTTTGGAGGATATTCCGGGGAGCTGTTTTTT.

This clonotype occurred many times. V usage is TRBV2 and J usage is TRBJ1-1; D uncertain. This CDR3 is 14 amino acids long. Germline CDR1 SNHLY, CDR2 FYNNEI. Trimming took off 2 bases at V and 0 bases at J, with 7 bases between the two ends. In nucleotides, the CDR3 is TGTGCCAGCAGTGAAAGCGGGGTGAACACTGAAGCTTTCTTT. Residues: CASSESGVNTEAFF.

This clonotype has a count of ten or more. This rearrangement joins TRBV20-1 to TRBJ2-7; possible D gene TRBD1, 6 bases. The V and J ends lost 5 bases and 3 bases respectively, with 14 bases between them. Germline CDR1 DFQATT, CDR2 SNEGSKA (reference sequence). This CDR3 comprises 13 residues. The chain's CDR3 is CSAQTGEHYEQYF. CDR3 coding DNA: TGCAGTGCTCAGACAGGAGAACACTACGAGCAGTACTTC.

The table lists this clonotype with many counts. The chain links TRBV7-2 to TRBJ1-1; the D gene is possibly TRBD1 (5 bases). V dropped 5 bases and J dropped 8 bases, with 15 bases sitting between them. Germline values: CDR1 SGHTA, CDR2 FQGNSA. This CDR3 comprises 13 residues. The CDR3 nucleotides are TGTGCCAGCAGCCTATGGCAGGGTAGGGAAGCTTTCTTT. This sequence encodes CASSLWQGREAFF.

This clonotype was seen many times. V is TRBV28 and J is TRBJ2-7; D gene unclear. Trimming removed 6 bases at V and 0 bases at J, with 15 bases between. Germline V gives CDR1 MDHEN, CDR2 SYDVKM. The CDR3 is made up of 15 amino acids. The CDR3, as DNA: TGTGCCAGCAGGGCCTTAGACGTCCGCTCCTACGAGCAGTACTTC. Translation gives CASRALDVRSYEQYF.

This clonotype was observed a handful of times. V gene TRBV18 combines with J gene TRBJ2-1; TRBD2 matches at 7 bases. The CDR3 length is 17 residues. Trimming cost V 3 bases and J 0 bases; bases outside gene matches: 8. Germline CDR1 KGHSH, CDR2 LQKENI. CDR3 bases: TGTGCCAGCTCACCTCCACTAGCGTCGAGCTCCTACAATGAGCAGTTCTTC. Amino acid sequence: CASSPPLASSSYNEQFF.

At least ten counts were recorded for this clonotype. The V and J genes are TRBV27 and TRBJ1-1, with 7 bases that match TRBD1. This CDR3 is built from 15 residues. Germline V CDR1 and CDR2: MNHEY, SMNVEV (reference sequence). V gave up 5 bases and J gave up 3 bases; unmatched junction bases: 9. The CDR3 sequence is CASSPDRFYDTEAFF. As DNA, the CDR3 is TGTGCCAGCAGTCCGGACAGGTTTTATGACACTGAAGCTTTCTTT.

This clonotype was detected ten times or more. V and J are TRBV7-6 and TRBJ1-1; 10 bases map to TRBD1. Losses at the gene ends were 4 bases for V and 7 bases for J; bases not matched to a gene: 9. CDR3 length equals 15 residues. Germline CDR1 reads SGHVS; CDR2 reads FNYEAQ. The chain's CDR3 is CASSSDPGQGSEAFF. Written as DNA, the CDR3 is TGTGCCAGCAGCTCAGATCCGGGACAGGGGAGTGAAGCTTTCTTT.

CDR3 loop: CASSLLAAGGSTYEQYF. CDR3 coding DNA: TGTGCCAGCAGCTTACTAGCCGCGGGGGGGAGCACCTACGAGCAGTACTTC. The chain joins TRBV11-2 to TRBJ2-7; 9 positions match TRBD2. The V segment lost 2 bases and the J segment 2 bases; nucleotides outside the gene matches: 10. Germline CDR1 is SGHAT and CDR2 is FQNNGV. The CDR3 has 17 amino acids.

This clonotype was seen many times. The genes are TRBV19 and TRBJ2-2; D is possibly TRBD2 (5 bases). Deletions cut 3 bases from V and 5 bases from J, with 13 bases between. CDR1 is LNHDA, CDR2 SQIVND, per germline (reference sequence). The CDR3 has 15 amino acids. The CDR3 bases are TGTGCCAGTAGTATCTCGGGGAAAAGGACCGGGGAGCTGTTTTTT. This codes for CASSISGKRTGELFF.

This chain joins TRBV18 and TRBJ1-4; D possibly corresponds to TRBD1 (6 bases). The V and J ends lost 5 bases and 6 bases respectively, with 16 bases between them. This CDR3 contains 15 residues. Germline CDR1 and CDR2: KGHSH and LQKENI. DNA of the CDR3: TGTGCCAGCTCAGCAGGGGCCCGGCGGGATGAAAAACTGTTTTTT. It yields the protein CASSAGARRDEKLFF. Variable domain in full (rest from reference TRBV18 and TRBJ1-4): NAGVMQNPRHLVRRRGQEARLRCSPMKGHSHVYWYRQLPEEGLKFMVYLQKENIIDESGMPKERFSAEFPKEGPSILRIQQVVRGDSAAYFCASSAGARRDEKLFFGSGTQLSVL.

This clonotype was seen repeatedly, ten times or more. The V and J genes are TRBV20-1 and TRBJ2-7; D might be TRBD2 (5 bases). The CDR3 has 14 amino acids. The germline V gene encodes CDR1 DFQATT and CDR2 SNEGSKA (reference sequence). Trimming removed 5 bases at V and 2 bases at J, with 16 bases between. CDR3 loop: CSAPEGTFAYEQYF. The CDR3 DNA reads TGCAGTGCTCCCGAGGGAACGTTTGCCTACGAGCAGTACTTC.

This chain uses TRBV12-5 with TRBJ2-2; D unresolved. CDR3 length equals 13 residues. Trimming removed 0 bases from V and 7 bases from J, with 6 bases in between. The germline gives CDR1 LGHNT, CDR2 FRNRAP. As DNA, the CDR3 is TGTGCTAGTGGTTTGGTACAGAACGGGGAGCTGTTTTTT. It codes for CASGLVQNGELFF.

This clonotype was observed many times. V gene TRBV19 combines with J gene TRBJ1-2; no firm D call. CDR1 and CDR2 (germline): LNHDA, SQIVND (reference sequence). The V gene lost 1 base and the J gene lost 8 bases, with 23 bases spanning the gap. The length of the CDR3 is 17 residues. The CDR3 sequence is CASSIAPDGGLAGGYTF. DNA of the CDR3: TGTGCCAGTAGTATAGCCCCCGACGGCGGACTAGCAGGAGGCTACACCTTC.

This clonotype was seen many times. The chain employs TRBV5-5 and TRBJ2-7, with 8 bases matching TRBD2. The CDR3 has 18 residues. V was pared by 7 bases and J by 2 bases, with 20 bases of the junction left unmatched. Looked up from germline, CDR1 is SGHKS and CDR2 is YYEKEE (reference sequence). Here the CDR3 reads CASRPDSAGVGSTYEQYF. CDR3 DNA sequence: TGTGCCAGCCGTCCCGACTCAGCGGGAGTAGGGTCTACCTACGAGCAGTACTTC. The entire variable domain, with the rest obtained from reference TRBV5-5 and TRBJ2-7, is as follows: DAGVTQSPTHLIKTRGQQVTLRCSPISGHKSVSWYQQVLGQGPQFIFQYYEKEERGRGNFPDRFSARQFPNYSSELNVNALLLGDSALYLCASRPDSAGVGSTYEQYFGPGTRLTVT.